This entry concerns a single T cell receptor (beta chain). The antigen is unknown. This entry is derived from a study of T cell responses to AZD1222 COVID-19 vaccine. Germline CDR1 SGHRS, CDR2 YFSETQ. CDR3 length: 15 amino acids. Trimming cost V 0 bases and J 8 bases, with 15 bases left between them. Profiled with immunoSEQ multiplex PCR; TCRdb holds only in-frame clones, not every one. Here the sample spans approximately 160,000 clones, under 95% being singletons. Study-level points and caveats: Two doses of AZD1222 preceded a rise in Spike-specific TCR breadth and depth.

The chain uses TRBV5-1 and TRBJ2-1; perhaps TRBD2 as D (6 bases). This clonotype originated in an adult in good health. This material consisted of peripheral blood, taken on day 0 of AZD1222 vaccination. CDR3 in amino acids: CASSLVGGFSDEQFF. The CDR3 DNA follows: TGCGCCAGCAGCTTGGTGGGAGGCTTTTCGGATGAGCAGTTCTTC.